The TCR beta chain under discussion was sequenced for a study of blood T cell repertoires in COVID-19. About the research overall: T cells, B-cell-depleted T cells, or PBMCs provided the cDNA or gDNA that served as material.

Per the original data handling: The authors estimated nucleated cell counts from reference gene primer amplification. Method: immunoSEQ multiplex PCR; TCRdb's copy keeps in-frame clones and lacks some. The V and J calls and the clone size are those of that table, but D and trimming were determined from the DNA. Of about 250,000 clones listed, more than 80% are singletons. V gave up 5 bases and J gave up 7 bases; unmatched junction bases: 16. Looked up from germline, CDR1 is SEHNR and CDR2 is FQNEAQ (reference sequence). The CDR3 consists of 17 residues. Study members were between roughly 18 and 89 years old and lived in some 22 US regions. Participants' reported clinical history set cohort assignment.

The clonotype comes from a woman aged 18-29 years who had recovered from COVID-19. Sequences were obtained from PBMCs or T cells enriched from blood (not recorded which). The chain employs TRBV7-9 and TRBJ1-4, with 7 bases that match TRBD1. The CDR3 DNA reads TGTGCCAGCAGCACCCCGCGACAGGGCCTTACCCCTGAAAAACTGTTTTTT. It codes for CASSTPRQGLTPEKLFF.